This T cell receptor beta chain derives from a study of blood T cell repertoires in COVID-19. Participants were aged about 18 to 95 years, lived in about 26 US areas, and enrolled virtually. Assignments of participants to cohorts depended upon their own reported clinical history. Original handling: The assay estimated nucleated cells by amplifying reference gene primers. This table comes from immunoSEQ multiplex PCR, and its TCRdb copy is limited to in-frame clones, with some not included. That table supplies the V and J calls and clone size; D and trimming were determined from the DNA. The sample includes fewer than 400,000 clones, roughly 88% of them seen just once. The CDR3 loop spans 14 amino acids. The V end was cut by 0 bases, the J end by 4 bases, with 10 bases between.

What was sequenced was PBMCs or T cells enriched from blood (not recorded which). V usage is TRBV5-3 and J usage is TRBJ1-2; D is unclear. TRBV5-3 has ORF status, its function being uncertain. This sequence originates from a man between 25 and 39 years old who had recovered from COVID-19. The CDR3 DNA is TGTGCCAGAAGCTTGGAGCAGGAACTCTATGGCTACACCTTC. Amino acid sequence: CARSLEQELYGYTF.